This TCR beta chain was observed in a study of cytomegalovirus exposure and HLA in healthy donors (dated by TCRdb to between 2016 and 2019). Notes on the research overall: According to an earlier analysis of a few hundred of the donors, about 170 million T cells yielded 90 million to 130 million unique TCR beta sequences and about 280 Gb of sequence data. Roughly 290 gigabases of sequencing data and 70 million to 95 million unique TCR sequences made up an early release that covered fewer than 650 HLA-typed donors. The genetic ancestry cluster associated with self-reported Caucasian donors included around 76% of the roughly 400 genotyped donors. The study was designed to test whether signatures of past pathogen exposure could be identified by cataloging public T cell receptors. The T cell repertoires of under 750 subjects were profiled by immunosequencing and related to cytomegalovirus serostatus. Besides the first cohort of 500 to 700 subjects, a separate validation cohort made up of roughly 120 different subjects was used. To predict cytomegalovirus infection status, the study brought together high-throughput TCR immunosequencing, statistical association of individual TCRs with disease status, and machine learning. A later analysis re-examined previously published TCR beta repertoires from 610 or so donors and added high-resolution HLA genotyping to investigate patterns of TCR occurrence. The later analysis used no new phenotypic data to find candidate immune exposures, relying instead on TCR beta sequences and their occurrence across donors. In an earlier analysis of a few hundred of the donors, high-throughput TCR beta sequencing was used to judge whether each TCR beta V gene segment behaved as functional or pseudogenic. Alongside the repertoire data, information on donor age, sex, ethnicity and CMV serostatus was compiled. A later genetic analysis used genome-wide SNP genotypes for about 65% of the roughly 670 donors, treating that subset as a discovery cohort. Every discovery cohort repertoire had been produced on one sequencing platform. HLA typing covered class I and class II loci at four-digit resolution. The number of typed donors differed by locus: roughly 629-640 for A, B, C, DRB1 and DQB1; 500 to 550 for DQA1; around 610 for DPA1; and about 450 for DPB1. Several DR-DQ haplotypes were treated as single units for association and clustering because of strong linkage in the cohort. Among roughly 400 genotyped donors of the cohort, an average of around 220,000 unique TCR beta nucleotide sequences was sequenced per donor, of which about 18% were non-productive. What the research found in general, with its limitations: In an earlier analysis of about 540 of the donors, most TCR beta V segments were observed in productive rearrangements about 87% or about 30% of the time, broadly matching IMGT annotations. HLA typing was unavailable for some donors at each locus, so association tests used only the typed subset. Compared with the roughly 700-donor mean, donors in an Asian-associated ancestry cluster had fewer N-insertions in productive TCRs, according to a later genetic analysis. The earlier analysis of 587 of the donors excluded over 15 rarely observed V segments, including chromosome 9 orphons, because counts were too low. Some IMGT-functional V segments, including TRBV6-2 and TRBV6-3, could not be distinguished by the 87-base-pair reads and were therefore excluded. The authors suggested that the approach could potentially be extended to other disease states and immunological phenotypes. The presence/absence analyses assumed that sequencing depth was roughly uniform across donors, and that assumption may not be true. Specific HLA alleles were associated with roughly 16,000 TCR beta sequences at a false discovery rate of 0.05 in a later analysis. Correlated functional status among segregating V segments might be attributable to linkage disequilibrium, but an unknown experimental factor could not be ruled out. In both the original and validation cohorts, the classifier was reported to diagnose cytomegalovirus status with high specificity and sensitivity. A further reported finding was that TCR beta sequences accurately predicted the HLA-A and HLA-B alleles for most subjects in the first cohort. The study gave a list of under 200 TCR beta chains associated with cytomegalovirus. Most CMV-associated TCR beta chains appeared to be HLA-restricted in a later analysis, and the HLA associations seemed to be driven largely by CMV exposure. A later genetic analysis associated a missense DCLRE1C variant with V-gene and J-gene trimming of TCR beta chains, and an independent cohort replicated the association. The cohort was sequenced for TCR beta chains only, and without alpha or paired-chain data the features that could be detected were limited. In a later analysis, HLA-associated TCR beta chains showed more clonal expansion and lower generation probabilities than non-associated chains that were equally common. Across donors, most TCR sequences were observed very rarely, whereas some public TCRs were present in many individuals. Three of the identified cytomegalovirus-associated TCR beta chains were confirmed in vitro to be specific for cytomegalovirus antigens. In a later analysis, several top co-occurrence clusters were reported to appear linked to parvovirus B19, influenza, CMV and Epstein-Barr virus. In a later analysis, TCR association rates were found to vary across HLA loci, with the most associated TCRs seen for DRB1 alleles and the fewest for HLA-C alleles. A cluster of highly shared sequence variants was judged likely to represent a technical artifact of the sequencing pipeline. When HLA alleles, especially DR and DQ, strongly co-occurred, attributing TCR associations to individual alleles was difficult. For the cohort, immune exposure information was limited to CMV serostatus.

The cohort was made up of around 720 healthy bone marrow donors. At the time of sampling, all cohort members were nominally healthy, though unrecorded immune exposures were likely present. The donor tested CMV seronegative, placing the donor among the 350 to 400 seronegative members of the cohort. A peripheral blood sample was provided by each donor, and peripheral blood mononuclear cells were used for TCR beta sequencing. The Qiagen DNeasy Blood Extraction Kit was used to extract genomic DNA from the blood cell samples. V is reduced by 0 bases and J by 2 bases, leaving a spacing of 11 bases between them. CDR1 and CDR2, looked up from the germline V gene, are SGHTA and FQGNSA. Counted from cysteine to phenylalanine, this CDR3 has 16 amino acids. CDR3 DNA only is kept here, 48 bases in frame from base 1. The method behind the library was the immunoSEQ multiplex PCR assay. For the multiplex PCR, a mixture combining 60 forward primers for TCR Vbeta segments and 13 reverse primers for TCR Jbeta segments was used. The CDR3 region of rearranged TCR beta genes was amplified from genomic DNA by a multiplex PCR assay. On the Illumina HiSeq System, the amplified TCR beta libraries were sequenced as 87-base-pair reads. In the original analysis: A later analysis counted about 80 million unique TCR beta chains across the roughly 700 repertoires, and roughly 11 million of these chains were shared by at least two donors. To remove PCR and sequencing errors, raw reads were error-corrected and collapsed into unique sequences using a nearest-neighbor algorithm that merged closely related sequences. To assign V, D and J gene segments, CDR3 sequences were aligned to IMGT reference sequences. For a sequence to be retained, at least a six-nucleotide match to both a V gene segment and a J gene segment was required. Rearrangements were classified as productive when the CDR3 lacked stop codons and remained in frame with V and J, and all other rearrangements were classified as non-productive. CDR3 was defined by IMGT convention, running from the second conserved V-encoded cysteine to the conserved J-encoded phenylalanine. The earlier analysis of about 590 of the donors excluded sequences that lacked an unambiguous match to a single V gene segment. An earlier analysis of approximately 590 of the donors classified V segments as functional when productive rearrangements were above 56.7% and as segregating when the standard deviation between donors was above 5%. To diagnose cytomegalovirus status from the catalog of TCR beta chain sequences, a statistical classification framework was built. In a later analysis, V and J genes were assigned by comparing TCR nucleotide sequences against IMGT/GENE-DB human TR gene sequences. Using the TCRdist pipeline, a later analysis assigned CDR3 sequences along with most-parsimonious VDJ recombination scenarios. A later analysis defined each TCR beta chain by its CDR3 amino acid sequence plus V-gene family, and excluded reads lacking a unique V-gene family. To address suspected cross-contamination and a sequencing artifact, a later analysis removed a few hundred highly shared, low-generation-probability nucleotide sequences. In a later analysis, a clonal expansion index for each public chain was calculated from normalized within-repertoire ranks of inferred template counts. Generation probabilities in a later analysis came from a VDJ recombination model fitted to out-of-frame rearrangements, and those results were checked against IGoR. In a later analysis, hypergeometric tests were used to score TCR-TCR, TCR-HLA and TCR-CMV co-occurrence, with a repertoire-size bias correction applied to TCR pairs. In a later analysis, false discovery rates were estimated by permuting HLA or CMV assignments 20 times. In a later analysis, co-occurring TCRs were grouped with DBSCAN, and TCRdist sequence similarity was added when clustering was performed within HLA-allele-positive subsets. Co-occurrence clustering excluded repertoires with fewer than 30,000 or more than 120,000 public chains, plus five with anomalous nucleotide sharing. Imported from immuneACCESS, the table was reduced by TCRdb to in-frame sequences with V and J called. These copies leave out some clones; in studies compared against another copy, an unresolved V gene accounts for under half, and the cause of the remainder is not known. V, J and clone size reflect that table, while D and trimming were determined from the DNA. The sample table records around 150,000 clones; about 84% of these occur just once. The ten largest clones take up about 3.7% of the sample.

A remark on this clone: Which antigen it targets is not known. Base quality data are lacking; no much larger clone is found one base away.

The chain employs TRBV7-2 and TRBJ2-1; D gene: possibly TRBD1, on 6 matching bases. This clonotype was sampled from a male donor in good health and CMV-seronegative. The sequenced material came from PBMCs. The CDR3 protein: CASSLAKQGAYNEQFF. The nucleotides are TGTGCCAGCAGCTTAGCCAAACAGGGTGCCTACAATGAGCAGTTCTTC.